The 28 T cell receptor beta chains reported below all come from one sample, sequenced in a study of T-cell reconstitution after alpha-beta-depleted transplantation in children (TCRdb year 2016). The time point label here, explained by the study, means: day 60 (about 2 months) after transplantation. The sample's treatment or condition label is to be understood as: allogeneic hematopoietic cell transplantation with graft depleted of TCRalphabeta T cells and CD19 B cells. The receptor library was made with PCR. Sequencing was carried out with an Illumina HiSeq 2500. TCR library preparation used molecular barcoding, with unique molecular identifiers applied to normalize quantification of the TCRbeta repertoire. TCRdb reanalyzed the raw reads on its own, using fastp at Q25 for trimming and MiXCR for clone calling, and kept in-frame beta chains. When rows share a CDR3 protein, they turn into one entry using the most common DNA and genes. Counted in this sample were over 45,000 distinct CDR3 sequences; around 8.8% of them appeared once. 27% of the sample goes to the ten largest clones.

The sequencing here drew on PBMCs, mostly from graft donor cells, taken 60 days after TCRalphabeta/CD19-depleted stem cell transplant. Receptors were obtained from a male patient between 2 and 9 years old who had a stem cell transplant for chronic granulomatous disease, so the T cells may come from the graft donor.

This clonotype was seen just once. The rearrangement links TRBV30 to TRBJ1-6; D is undetermined. Germline CDR1 GTSNPN, CDR2 SVGIG (reference sequence). The CDR3 extends over 13 amino acids. V lost 4 bases and J lost 10, with 14 bases in between. The CDR3 spells CAWTGSSGSPLHF. The CDR3 bases are TGTGCCTGGACCGGTTCCTCTGGCTCACCCCTCCACTTT.

This clonotype was counted a few times. The chain combines TRBV28 with TRBJ2-2; maybe TRBD1 (5 bases). CDR1 and CDR2 (germline): MDHEN, SYDVKM. V was shortened by 3 bases and J by 4 bases, with 12 bases between the two germline ends. This CDR3 has 15 amino acids. CDR3 nucleotide sequence: TGTGCCAGCAGTTTTGGGGCAGGAAGCACCGGGGAGCTGTTTTTT. Its translation: CASSFGAGSTGELFF.

Many counts were recorded for this clonotype. J is TRBJ2-3 and V is TRBV7-7; TRBD2 matches 10 bases. The junction had 1 base not matched to a gene; V was cut back by 2 bases and J by 2 bases. This CDR3 contains 15 residues. Germline V gives CDR1 SSHAT, CDR2 FNYEAQ (reference sequence). The CDR3 loop reads CASSLLAGVTDTQYF. The CDR3 nucleotides read TGTGCCAGCAGCTTACTAGCGGGAGTCACAGATACGCAGTATTTT.

This clonotype was recorded at least ten times. This sequence joins TRBV4-1 and TRBJ1-6; tentatively, D is TRBD1 (5 bases). V was shortened by 4 bases and J by 7 bases, with 17 bases between the two germline ends. Germline V gives CDR1 MGHRA, CDR2 YSYEKL. CDR3 length: 16 amino acids. This CDR3 is CASSPEQERSNSPLHF. The CDR3 DNA is TGCGCCAGCAGCCCCGAACAGGAAAGGTCAAATTCACCCCTCCACTTT.

This clonotype was counted at least ten times. The chain uses TRBV7-9 and TRBJ2-1, with D perhaps matching TRBD1 (7 bases). This CDR3 is built from 15 residues. V lost 5 bases and J lost 8, with 19 bases in between. Per the germline V gene, CDR1 is SEHNR and CDR2 is FQNEAQ (reference sequence). The CDR3 loop is CASSPGTHQGDEQFF. The CDR3, as DNA: TGTGCCAGCAGCCCGGGGACTCACCAGGGGGATGAGCAGTTCTTC.

The chain uses TRBV2 and TRBJ2-3; 8 bases match TRBD2. V lost 6 bases to trimming and J lost 6 bases; unmatched junction nucleotides: 11. The germline V gene has CDR1 SNHLY and CDR2 FYNNEI. The CDR3 has 15 residues. CDR3 protein: CASRATSVTQDTQYF. The CDR3 DNA follows: TGTGCCAGCAGAGCGACTAGCGTCACCCAGGATACGCAGTATTTT.

At least ten counts were recorded for this clonotype. V is TRBV10-2 and J is TRBJ1-2; D unclear. This CDR3 comprises 13 residues. V was trimmed by 1 base and J by 0 bases, leaving 3 bases between them. Germline CDR1 and CDR2: WSHSY and SAAADI. CDR3: CASSEWSNYGYTF. The CDR3 DNA reads as TGCGCCAGCAGTGAGTGGTCTAACTATGGCTACACCTTC.

This clonotype was found many times. The chain is built from TRBV24-1 and TRBJ2-1, with 12 bases fitting TRBD2. Germline V gene lookup returns CDR1 KGHDR and CDR2 SFDVKD. After removal of 7 bases from V and 7 bases from J, the junction contained 1 base not matched to a gene. The CDR3 extends over 13 amino acids. DNA of the CDR3: TGTGCCACCAGGACTAGCGGGAGTAATGAGCAGTTCTTC. Translation: CATRTSGSNEQFF.

This clonotype was recorded at least ten times. The chain uses TRBV5-6 and TRBJ1-3; no definite D call. This CDR3 has 13 residues. Deletions cut 1 base from V and 4 bases from J, with 6 bases between. Germline CDR1 is SGHDT and CDR2 is YYEEEE. The CDR3 is CASSLPGGNTIYF. In DNA form, the CDR3 reads TGTGCCAGCAGCTTGCCTGGAGGAAACACCATATATTTT.

This clonotype was counted at least ten times. The genes are TRBV7-2 and TRBJ1-2; tentatively, D is TRBD1 (5 bases). This CDR3 has 12 amino acids. V was cut by 5 bases and J by 10 bases, with 14 bases left in between. CDR1 and CDR2 (germline): SGHTA, FQGNSA. In DNA form, the CDR3 reads TGTGCCAGCAGCCCAAGGACGGACAACTACACCTTC. This encodes CASSPRTDNYTF.

The table lists this clonotype with many counts. The J gene is TRBJ2-7, the V gene TRBV20-1; TRBD2 aligns across 7 bases. The germline V gene has CDR1 DFQATT and CDR2 SNEGSKA (reference sequence). This CDR3 has 14 residues. V trimming: 7 bases; J trimming: 2 bases; junction bases outside the gene matches: 11. CDR3: CSVPPGGDTYEQYF. For the CDR3, the DNA is TGCAGTGTCCCTCCGGGAGGCGATACCTACGAGCAGTACTTC.

This clonotype came up many times. The rearrangement links TRBV18 to TRBJ2-2, with 14 bases lining up with TRBD2. V dropped 5 bases and J dropped 6; count of bases not matched to a gene: 5. Germline loops: CDR1 KGHSH, CDR2 LQKENI. CDR3 length equals 16 residues. The CDR3 DNA follows: TGTGCCAGCTCATCGGGACTAGCGGGAGTACCCGGGGAGCTGTTTTTT. Translating it yields CASSSGLAGVPGELFF.

The chain employs TRBV5-4 and TRBJ1-1; the match to TRBD1 covers 8 bases. CDR3 size: 15 residues. Germline lookup yields CDR1 SGHNT and CDR2 YYREEE (reference sequence). V gave up 1 base and J gave up 4 bases; unmatched junction bases: 6. The CDR3, as DNA: TGTGCCAGCAGCTTGTACAGGGGGGGGCCCACTGAAGCTTTCTTT. This gives the protein CASSLYRGGPTEAFF.

This clonotype was found many times. V is TRBV28 and J is TRBJ1-1, with 8 nucleotides matching TRBD1. The germline gives CDR1 MDHEN, CDR2 SYDVKM. After removal of 5 bases from V and 1 base from J, the junction contained 9 bases not matched to a gene. CDR3 length: 16 residues. This CDR3 reads CASSADRGQRNTEAFF. In DNA, the CDR3 is TGTGCCAGCAGTGCAGACAGGGGTCAAAGGAACACTGAAGCTTTCTTT.

This rearrangement joins TRBV3-1 to TRBJ2-7; 11 bases agree with TRBD2. The J segment lost 1 base and the V segment lost 6 bases, leaving 5 bases of the junction unmatched. Germline lookup yields CDR1 LGHDT and CDR2 YNNKEL (reference sequence). The length of the CDR3 is 15 residues. This CDR3 reads CASRLAGAQSYEQYF. The CDR3 region has the DNA TGTGCCAGCAGACTAGCGGGAGCCCAATCCTACGAGCAGTACTTC.

V is TRBV27 and J is TRBJ2-3; maybe TRBD2 (6 bases). This CDR3 is 16 amino acids long. Germline-derived CDR1 and CDR2 are MNHEY and SMNVEV (reference sequence). V lost 6 bases and J 2 bases, leaving 18 bases between the germline ends. DNA for the CDR3: TGTGCCAGCAGACGGGAGTCCCGTCGATACACAGATACGCAGTATTTT. Residues: CASRRESRRYTDTQYF.

This clonotype has at least ten counts. The chain joins TRBV5-1 to TRBJ2-7; TRBD2 matches at 14 bases. CDR1 SGHRS and CDR2 YFSETQ come from the germline V gene. With V trimmed by 3 bases and J by 6 bases, 5 bases remained unmatched. The CDR3 loop spans 15 amino acids. CDR3 DNA sequence: TGCGCCAGCAGCTCGGGACTAGCGGGAGTGATCGAGCAGTACTTC. The encoded protein is CASSSGLAGVIEQYF.

This clonotype has only a few counts. The chain carries TRBV10-1 and TRBJ2-3; no clear D gene. CDR3 length: 13 amino acids. Trimming shortened V by 10 bases and J by 1 base, and 12 bases separated the two germline ends. The V gene's germline CDR1 is WNHNN and CDR2 SYGVQD (reference sequence). The CDR3 DNA is TGCGCCACAACCCCGGCGGGCACAGATACGCAGTATTTT. This codes for CATTPAGTDTQYF.

This chain joins TRBV6-2 or TRBV6-3 and TRBJ1-1, with 7 bases identical to TRBD1. The V gene end was trimmed by 4 bases and the J gene end by 5 bases; junction bases not matched to a gene: 10. Germline loops: CDR1 MNHEY, CDR2 SVGEGT. The CDR3 runs 15 residues. The CDR3: CASSSYRAGGTEAFF. The DNA for the CDR3 is TGTGCCAGCAGTTCCTATCGTGCAGGGGGGACTGAAGCTTTCTTT.

In this sample, this clonotype turned up once. A read error is possible here, since a much larger clone lies one base away. This chain links TRBV7-3 with TRBJ2-4, with 7 bases fitting TRBD1. After removal of 5 bases from V and 5 bases from J, the junction contained 12 bases not matched to a gene. The CDR3 runs to 16 residues. Germline V CDR1 and CDR2: SGHTA, FQGTGA. The CDR3 coding sequence is TGTGCCAGCAGCGCACACAGGGGCAGGAAGGAAAACATTCAGTACTTC. Translated: CASSAHRGRKENIQYF.

This clonotype appeared many times. The rearrangement joins TRBV4-1 to TRBJ1-2; 10 bases fit TRBD1. Trimming took 2 bases from V and 8 from J; bases not matched to a gene: 5. The CDR3 runs to 14 residues. Germline lookup yields CDR1 MGHRA and CDR2 YSYEKL. CDR3 amino acids: CASSQQRQGAGYTF. The CDR3 region has the DNA TGCGCCAGCAGCCAACAACGACAGGGGGCGGGCTACACCTTC.

This clonotype was picked up many times. The V call is TRBV27, the J call TRBJ1-2, with 10 nucleotides matching TRBD1. CDR1 is MNHEY and CDR2 is SMNVEV in the germline V gene (reference sequence). The V gene end was trimmed by 0 bases and the J gene end by 7 bases; junction bases not matched to a gene: 8. The CDR3 loop spans 16 amino acids. CDR3 sequence reads: CASSLSSATGGAGYTF. CDR3 coding DNA: TGTGCCAGCAGTTTATCGTCGGCGACAGGGGGCGCTGGCTACACCTTC.

Many counts were recorded for this clonotype. The chain uses TRBV6-2 or TRBV6-3 and TRBJ2-2, with 7 bases matching TRBD2. After removal of 7 bases from V and 0 bases from J, the junction contained 5 bases not matched to a gene. This CDR3 has 15 residues. Germline CDR1 MNHEY, CDR2 SVGEGT. CDR3 nucleotide sequence: TGTGCCAGCAAAAATGGGGGGGCGAACACCGGGGAGCTGTTTTTT. As protein: CASKNGGANTGELFF.

This clonotype was observed a handful of times. V gene TRBV5-1 combines with J gene TRBJ2-1, with 14 bases identical to TRBD2. The CDR3 sequence is 16 residues long. In germline, CDR1 is SGHRS, CDR2 YFSETQ. Losses at the gene ends were 4 bases for V and 9 bases for J; bases not matched to a gene: 9. The CDR3 spells CASSTLPTSGRVEQFF. The CDR3 coding sequence is TGCGCCAGCAGCACCCTTCCGACTAGCGGGAGGGTTGAGCAGTTCTTC.

This clonotype was seen only a few times. The chain employs TRBV20-1 and TRBJ1-3; no clear D. Germline V gene sequence: CDR1 DFQATT, CDR2 SNEGSKA (reference sequence). V was pared by 0 bases and J by 0 bases, with 9 bases between. The CDR3 totals 15 residues. The CDR3: CSARESKISGNTIYF. The CDR3 nucleotides read TGCAGTGCTAGAGAGTCGAAGATCTCTGGAAACACCATATATTTT.

The chain has TRBV19 and TRBJ2-1; 7 bases line up with TRBD1. The CDR3 is 16 amino acids. Germline CDR1 LNHDA, CDR2 SQIVND (reference sequence). J was trimmed by 0 bases and V by 4 bases; bases with no gene match: 6. CDR3 sequence reads: CASSTWGQSSYNEQFF. CDR3 in DNA: TGTGCCAGTAGTACCTGGGGACAGAGCTCCTACAATGAGCAGTTCTTC.

This clonotype was counted at least ten times. CDR3 sequence (DNA): TGTGCCATCAGTGAAGGGGTTCTGCCCGGGGAGCTGTTTTTT. This translates into CAISEGVLPGELFF. The chain has TRBV10-3 and TRBJ2-2; the D gene is possibly TRBD1 (5 bases). The V end was cut by 3 bases, the J end by 6 bases, with 11 bases between. The CDR3 covers 14 residues. Germline CDR1 reads ENHRY; CDR2 reads SYGVKD.

This sequence joins TRBV9 and TRBJ2-7; 8 bases align to TRBD2. CDR1 and CDR2 from the germline V gene are SGDLS and YYNGEE. With 5 bases clipped from V and 2 bases from J, the junction kept 9 bases outside the gene matches. The CDR3 contains 15 residues. The DNA of the CDR3 is TGTGCCAGCAGTCCCTGGGTAGCGGGAACCTACGAGCAGTACTTC. Translated: CASSPWVAGTYEQYF. The entire variable domain, with the rest obtained from reference TRBV9 and TRBJ2-7, is as follows: DSGVTQTPKHLITATGQRVTLRCSPRSGDLSVYWYQQSLDQGLQFLIQYYNGEERAKGNILERFSAQQFPDLHSELNLSSLELGDSALYFCASSPWVAGTYEQYFGPGTRLTVT.